This entry concerns a single T cell receptor beta chain. There are a few counts of this clone. It has no known antigen specificity. It has no much larger one-base neighbor in the sample; base qualities were not kept. This specimen belongs to a study of beta chain features in type 1 diabetes (dated by TCRdb to between 2018 and 2020). Background for the entire study: Mean age, gender distribution, total cell number and subset yield were not different between patients and healthy donors. A total of around 110,000,000 sorted cells were examined across all samples, and RNA yield correlated strongly with the number of cells per subset. In the study, recently diagnosed type 1 diabetes patients and matched healthy donors were compared on the TCRB repertoires of their sorted circulating CD4+ T cell subsets. Regulatory and stem cell-like memory subsets were isolated from only 8 patients and about eight healthy donors, whereas naive and central memory subsets came from all 28 donors. Points the paper makes about the study in general: Only small numbers of individuals were included in the HLA sub-analyses, which left unresolved whether HLA type had any influence on TCRB rearrangement. Type 1 diabetes patients showed a moderate but significant shortening of TCRB CDR3 length in all four CD4+ subsets. Naive, central memory and regulatory TCRB repertoires appeared more similar among patients than among healthy donors. Because cDNA rather than genomic DNA was sequenced, highly expressing activated cells could have been over-represented, although no difference in activation and CD3 levels was found between groups. Patients with type 1 diabetes made fewer insertions and deleted more nucleotides at VDJ recombination sites, implying thymic rearrangement abnormalities. Shorter templates might have been favored by PCR, but patient and control samples were amplified and corrected together, so both groups would have been affected equally by any skew.

A single peripheral blood draw of around 0.11 L on average was collected from each donor into heparinised tubes. A BD FACSAria II and a panel including CD45RO, CCR7, CD25, CD127, CD95 and CD27 were used to sort naive, central memory, regulatory and stem cell-like memory CD4+ T cells. A purity above 95% was achieved for all sorted populations. PBMCs were isolated right away by Lymphoprep density gradient centrifugation and were stained directly, without culture. So that batch effects would be minimized, each experiment stained and sorted samples in pairs, pairing one healthy donor with one patient. The CDR3 numbers 14 residues from cysteine through phenylalanine. Kept here is only the CDR3 DNA, which spans 42 bases and is read in frame from base 1. The entire isolated RNA was reverse transcribed using the High Capacity cDNA Reverse Transcription Kit, and thus expressed TCRB transcripts were sequenced. Naive, central memory and regulatory T cell samples underwent deep immunoSEQ sequencing, averaging about 3.57 million total reads per sample. After sorted cells were lysed in RLT buffer, RNA was extracted with DNase-treated RNeasy Micro or Mini kits, with the choice depending on cell number. Each cell subset was processed separately to prevent cross-contamination, with patient and healthy donor samples processed together. TCRB sequences were amplified from cDNA with the immunoSEQ multiplex PCR, producing 87-bp fragments spanning the CDR3 region. Sequencing of the amplicons was performed on the Illumina HiSeq platform. Turning to the authors' computational methods: PCR bias was corrected computationally using synthetic template baselines, and reads within Hamming distance 2 were collapsed, with unmergeable singletons discarded. Reads were aligned to IMGT to assign V, D and J genes, CDR3 length, and insertions or deletions at six rearrangement sites. Within each subset, clonotype counts were normalized to sorted cell number, after which true diversity and Gini coefficients were computed with the tcR R package. The overlap coefficient, calculated on TCRB nucleotide sequences, was used to quantify repertoire sharing. Out-of-frame TCRB sequences from naive cells were analyzed to stand in for the pre-selection repertoire. The source is immuneACCESS, and TCRdb retained only in-frame sequences with V and J called. Part of the clones is not carried over; for the studies checked, unresolved V genes explain less than half of this, and the remainder is unexplained. That table is the source of V, J and clone size, and D and trimming were worked out from the DNA. The sample contains 500,000 to 850,000 clones, over 11% of them found a single time. The ten largest account for just under 0.04% of the sample.

The sample was naive CD4+ T cells from blood. The sample's cell subset or site label is to be understood as: true naive CD4+ T cells. Here the chain combines TRBV21-1 and TRBJ2-7. TRBV21-1 corresponds to a pseudogene. The clonotype was recovered from a man aged 18 to 35 with type 1 diabetes. The bases read TGTGCCAGCAGCAAAGTTCCGGATACCTACGAGCAGTACTTC. Translated, it reads CASSKVPDTYEQYF.